This entry concerns a single T cell receptor (beta chain). Each participant's cohort was designated according to participant-reported clinical history. The data were taken from a study of blood T cell repertoires in COVID-19. The authors' processing: The assay estimated nucleated cells by amplifying reference gene primers. Clones were read by immunoSEQ multiplex PCR, and TCRdb kept only the in-frame ones, dropping some. V and J calls and clone size are copied from that table; D and trimming were computed from the DNA. Here the sample spans 350,000 or so clones, 92% being singletons. The CDR3 spans 14 residues.

The sequencing input was PBMCs or T cells enriched from blood (not recorded which). The clonotype originates from a woman aged 25 to 39 who had recovered from COVID-19. V usage is TRBV21-1 and J usage is TRBJ2-7; the D call TRBD1 from the table was never checked on the DNA. TRBV21-1 is labeled a pseudogene. CDR3 loop: CASSKGTGCHEQYF. The CDR3 nucleotides are TGTGCCAGCAGCAAAGGGACAGGGTGCCACGAGCAGTACTTC.